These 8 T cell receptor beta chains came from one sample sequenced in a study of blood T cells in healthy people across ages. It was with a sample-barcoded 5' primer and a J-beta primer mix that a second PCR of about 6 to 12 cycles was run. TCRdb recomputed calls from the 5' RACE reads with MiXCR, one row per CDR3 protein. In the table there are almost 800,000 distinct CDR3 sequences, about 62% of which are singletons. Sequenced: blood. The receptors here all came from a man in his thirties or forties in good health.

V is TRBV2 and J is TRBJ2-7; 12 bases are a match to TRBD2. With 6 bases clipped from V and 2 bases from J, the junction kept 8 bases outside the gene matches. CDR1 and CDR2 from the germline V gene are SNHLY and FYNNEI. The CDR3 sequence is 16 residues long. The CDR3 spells CASRSLAGGGPYEQYF. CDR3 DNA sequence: TGTGCCAGCAGGAGTCTAGCGGGGGGGGGCCCCTACGAGCAGTACTTC.

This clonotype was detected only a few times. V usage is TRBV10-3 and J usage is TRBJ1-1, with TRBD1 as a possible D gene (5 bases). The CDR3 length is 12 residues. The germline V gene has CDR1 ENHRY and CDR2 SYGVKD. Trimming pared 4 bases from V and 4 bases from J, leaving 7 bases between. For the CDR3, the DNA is TGTGCCATCAGTGGGGGGGGCACTGAAGCTTTCTTT. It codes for CAISGGGTEAFF.

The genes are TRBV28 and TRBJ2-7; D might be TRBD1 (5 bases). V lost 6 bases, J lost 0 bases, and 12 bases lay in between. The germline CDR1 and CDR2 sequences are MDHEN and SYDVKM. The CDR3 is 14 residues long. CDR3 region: CASRKQVSSYEQYF. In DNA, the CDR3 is TGTGCCAGCAGAAAACAGGTATCCTCCTACGAGCAGTACTTC.

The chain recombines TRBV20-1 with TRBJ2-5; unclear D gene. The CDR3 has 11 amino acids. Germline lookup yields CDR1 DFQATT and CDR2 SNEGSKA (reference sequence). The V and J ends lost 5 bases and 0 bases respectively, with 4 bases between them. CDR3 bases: TGCAGTGCTGGTGACCAAGAGACCCAGTACTTC. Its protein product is CSAGDQETQYF.

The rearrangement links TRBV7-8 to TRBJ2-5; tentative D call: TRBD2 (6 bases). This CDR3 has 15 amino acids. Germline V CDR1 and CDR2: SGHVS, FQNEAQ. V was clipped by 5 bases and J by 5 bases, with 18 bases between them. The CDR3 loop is CASSPKPSERETQYF. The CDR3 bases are TGTGCCAGCAGCCCGAAGCCTAGCGAGCGGGAGACCCAGTACTTC.

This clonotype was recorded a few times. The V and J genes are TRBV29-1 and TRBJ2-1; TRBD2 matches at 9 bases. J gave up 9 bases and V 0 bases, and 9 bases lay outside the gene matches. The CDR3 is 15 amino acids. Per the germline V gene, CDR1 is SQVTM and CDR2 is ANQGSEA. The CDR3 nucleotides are TGCAGCGTTGAAGATGGTCTAGCGGGGCCTGGTGAGCAGTTCTTC. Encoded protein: CSVEDGLAGPGEQFF.

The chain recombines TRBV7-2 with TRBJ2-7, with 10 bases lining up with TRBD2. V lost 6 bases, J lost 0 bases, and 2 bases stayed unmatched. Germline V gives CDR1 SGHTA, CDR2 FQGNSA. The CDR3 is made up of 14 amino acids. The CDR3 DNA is TGTGCCAGCAGGTCTAGCGGGAGCTCCTACGAGCAGTACTTC. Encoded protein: CASRSSGSSYEQYF.

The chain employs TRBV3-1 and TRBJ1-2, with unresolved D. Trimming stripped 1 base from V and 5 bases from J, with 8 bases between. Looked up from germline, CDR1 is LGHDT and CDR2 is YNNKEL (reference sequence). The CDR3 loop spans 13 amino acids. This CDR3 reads CASSQGLSYGYTF. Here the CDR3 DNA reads TGTGCCAGCAGCCAAGGCTTGTCTTATGGCTACACCTTC.